The sequence of this T cell receptor beta chain was determined in a study of monozygotic twins with inflammatory bowel disease. This CDR3 is 16 amino acids long. Germline CDR1 reads KGHSH; CDR2 reads LQKENI. Per sample, reverse transcription was split into eight reactions. From the 5' RACE reads, TCRdb lists one entry per CDR3 protein and no DNA. The specimen's table records 310,000 or so distinct CDR3 sequences. The chain links TRBV18 to TRBJ2-5; TCRdb reports TRBD1, a call that lacks DNA to check it against. The sequence was obtained from a human donor with ulcerative colitis or Crohn's disease, or a healthy co-twin of an affected twin (not recorded which). The sequenced material came from blood. CDR3 sequence reads: CASSLYPGQGKETQYF. The entire variable domain, with the rest obtained from reference TRBV18 and TRBJ2-5, is as follows: NAGVMQNPRHLVRRRGQEARLRCSPMKGHSHVYWYRQLPEEGLKFMVYLQKENIIDESGMPKERFSAEFPKEGPSILRIQQVVRGDSAAYFCASSLYPGQGKETQYFGPGTRLLVL.